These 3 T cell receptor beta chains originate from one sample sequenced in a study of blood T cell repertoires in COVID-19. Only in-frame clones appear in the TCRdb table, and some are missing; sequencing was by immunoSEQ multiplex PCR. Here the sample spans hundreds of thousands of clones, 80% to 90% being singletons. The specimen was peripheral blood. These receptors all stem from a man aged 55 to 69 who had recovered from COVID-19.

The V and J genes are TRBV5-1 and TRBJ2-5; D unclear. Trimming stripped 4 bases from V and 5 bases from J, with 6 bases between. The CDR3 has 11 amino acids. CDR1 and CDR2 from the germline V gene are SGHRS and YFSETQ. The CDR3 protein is CASSLLETQYF. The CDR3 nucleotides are TGCGCCAGCAGCCTTTTGGAGACCCAGTACTTC.

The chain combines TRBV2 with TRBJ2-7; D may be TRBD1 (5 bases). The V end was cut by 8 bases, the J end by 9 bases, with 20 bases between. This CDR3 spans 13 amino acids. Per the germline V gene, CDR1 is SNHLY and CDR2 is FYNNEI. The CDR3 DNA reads TGTGCCAGCCTGTTCAGGGAAAAAGACACGCAGTACTTC. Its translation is CASLFREKDTQYF.

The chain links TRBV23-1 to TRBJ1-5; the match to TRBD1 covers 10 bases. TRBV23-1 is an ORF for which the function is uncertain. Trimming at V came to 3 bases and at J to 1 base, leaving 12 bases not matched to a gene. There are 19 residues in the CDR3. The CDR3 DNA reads TGCGCCAGCAGTCAGCAAGGACAGGGGGATACTCGGAGCAATCAGCCCCAGCATTTT. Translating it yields CASSQQGQGDTRSNQPQHF.